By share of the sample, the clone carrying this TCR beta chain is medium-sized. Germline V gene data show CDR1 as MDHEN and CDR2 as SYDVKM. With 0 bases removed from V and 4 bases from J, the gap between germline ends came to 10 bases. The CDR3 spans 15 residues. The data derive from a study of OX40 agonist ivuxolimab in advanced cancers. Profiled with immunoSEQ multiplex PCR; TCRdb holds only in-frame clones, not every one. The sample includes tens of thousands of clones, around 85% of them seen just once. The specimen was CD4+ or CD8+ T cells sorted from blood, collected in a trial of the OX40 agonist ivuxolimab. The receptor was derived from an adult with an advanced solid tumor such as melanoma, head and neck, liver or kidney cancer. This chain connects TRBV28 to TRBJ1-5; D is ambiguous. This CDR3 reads CASSLWKGINQPQHF. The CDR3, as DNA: TGTGCCAGCAGTTTATGGAAAGGGATAAATCAGCCCCAGCATTTT.